This entry is about one T cell receptor beta chain. Its target is unknown. The data stem from a study of human T cells and chemical hapten exposure. Regarding the study as a whole: DPC sensitization produced no change in TCRs with frequency above 1 in 1000.

Time point here: patch test 1, 2 weeks after DPC sensitization. Noted treatment: therapeutic diphenylcyclopropenone sensitization with weekly scalp DPC. Donors, patients with alopecia ranging from 18 to 70 years old and judged suitable for DPC, provided samples. Someone pulled total RNA out of unfractionated whole blood. The germline CDR1 and CDR2 sequences are SNHLY and FYNNEI. The CDR3 runs to 15 residues. Deletions cut 4 bases from V and 7 bases from J, with 19 bases between. The library attached unique molecular identifiers to individual cDNA molecules. TCRdb used MiXCR to reprocess the RACE reads, holding one entry per CDR3 protein. The repertoire holds 75,000 to 90,000 distinct CDR3 sequences, with 10% to 15% as singletons.

The V call is TRBV2, the J call TRBJ1-2; a weak D match, TRBD1 (5 bases). The specimen comprised whole blood, sampled in connection with sensitization to the hapten diphenylcyclopropenone (DPC). The sequence was obtained from a woman between 55 and 75 years old with alopecia areata. Some clones in this sample may be carry-over from other donors' samples. The CDR3 here is CASSANLPGGFGYTF. CDR3 in DNA: TGTGCCAGCAGTGCCAATTTGCCGGGGGGGTTTGGCTACACCTTC.